A single sample gave rise to the 18 T cell receptor beta chains below, sequenced in a study of control samples from healthy donors and cancer patients. The method was immunoSEQ multiplex PCR; TCRdb's version includes in-frame clones alone and lacks a portion of them. There are 90,000 to 120,000 clones in the sample; around 80% occur only once, and under 8.5% lies in the top ten. Specimen: blood. The receptors shown here come from a man aged 18 to 29 in good health.

This chain joins TRBV7-9 and TRBJ2-1; 8 nucleotides align to TRBD1. V shed 3 bases and J 4 bases; nucleotides not matched to a gene: 8. Germline V gene sequence: CDR1 SEHNR, CDR2 FQNEAQ (reference sequence). The CDR3 extends over 16 amino acids. This CDR3 reads CASSFLQGAPYNEQFF. The CDR3 bases are TGTGCCAGCAGCTTCCTCCAGGGGGCGCCTTACAATGAGCAGTTCTTC.

This clone was observed a few times. The rearrangement uses TRBV9 and TRBJ2-2; D ambiguous. This CDR3 has 12 amino acids. V shed 2 bases and J shed 2 bases, with 1 base lying between them. CDR1 is SGDLS, CDR2 YYNGEE, per germline. CDR3 residues: CASSVNTGELFF. Written as DNA, the CDR3 is TGTGCCAGCAGCGTCAACACCGGGGAGCTGTTTTTT.

In this sample, this clone turned up a few times. V is TRBV6-4 and J is TRBJ2-1, with 8 bases matching TRBD1. Trimming removed 5 bases from V and 9 bases from J; junction bases left unmatched: 6. The CDR3 runs to 13 residues. The germline gives CDR1 MRHNA, CDR2 SNTAGT. In DNA, the CDR3 is TGTGCCAGCAGTACAACAGGGACAGGTGAGCAGTTCTTC. This gives the protein CASSTTGTGEQFF.

J is TRBJ1-2 and V is TRBV10-2; D is unclear. This CDR3 has 13 amino acids. CDR1 is WSHSY and CDR2 is SAAADI in the germline V gene. Deletions cut 4 bases from V and 4 bases from J, with 10 bases between. As DNA, the CDR3 is TGCGCCAGCAGTGCAGGACCGGGCTATGGCTACACCTTC. Residues: CASSAGPGYGYTF.

This chain joins TRBV7-9 and TRBJ2-5, with no clear D. Trimming stripped 8 bases from V and 5 bases from J, with 18 bases between. Germline CDR1 and CDR2: SEHNR and FQNEAQ (reference sequence). CDR3 length equals 14 residues. CDR3 DNA sequence: TGTGCCAGCCTAACAGTGGGTGCTGGGGAGACCCAGTACTTC. This encodes CASLTVGAGETQYF.

This chain joins TRBV4-1 and TRBJ1-2, with D possibly matching TRBD1 (6 bases). There are 15 residues in the CDR3. Germline V gene lookup returns CDR1 MGHRA and CDR2 YSYEKL. The V gene lost 7 bases and the J gene lost 0 bases, with 15 bases spanning the gap. For the CDR3, the DNA is TGCGCCAGCAACAACAGGGACTATTCTAACTATGGCTACACCTTC. Encoded protein: CASNNRDYSNYGYTF.

The V and J genes are TRBV7-8 and TRBJ2-3; D is ambiguous. CDR3 length: 12 residues. Germline V CDR1 and CDR2: SGHVS, FQNEAQ. Trimming took 5 bases from V and 4 from J, leaving 7 bases between them. The DNA for the CDR3 is TGTGCCAGCAGCCTGAGTTCAGATACGCAGTATTTT. Amino acid sequence: CASSLSSDTQYF.

The table lists this clone with a count of one. The rearrangement uses TRBV14 and TRBJ2-5, with 10 nucleotides matching TRBD1. The CDR3 is made up of 13 amino acids. V gave up 4 bases and J gave up 10 bases; unmatched junction bases: 6. The germline CDR1 and CDR2 sequences are SGHDN and FVKESK. This CDR3 is CASSPAGTGVQYF. The CDR3 DNA reads as TGTGCCAGCAGCCCGGCCGGGACAGGGGTCCAGTACTTC.

This sequence joins TRBV3-1 (or the pseudogene TRBV3-2) and TRBJ1-2; tentatively, D is TRBD1 (5 bases). In germline, CDR1 is LGHDT, CDR2 YNNKEL (reference sequence). This CDR3 has 14 residues. Deletions cut 4 bases from V and 2 bases from J, with 11 bases between. In nucleotides, the CDR3 is TGTGCCAGCAGCCCCGAGGGGCAGAACTATGGCTACACCTTC. Amino acids: CASSPEGQNYGYTF.

By frequency in the sample, this clone is medium-sized (0.01 to 0.1%). The rearrangement joins TRBV9 to TRBJ2-1; 11 bases align to TRBD1. This CDR3 comprises 14 residues. V lost 2 bases to trimming and J lost 9 bases; unmatched junction nucleotides: 4. CDR1 is SGDLS, CDR2 YYNGEE, per germline. The CDR3 spells CASSVGDRGSEQFF. For the CDR3, the DNA is TGTGCCAGCAGCGTTGGGGACAGGGGGAGTGAGCAGTTCTTC.

The genes are TRBV6-2 or TRBV6-3 and TRBJ2-1; 9 nucleotides line up with TRBD2. This CDR3 is built from 16 residues. The trim removed 0 bases at V and 10 bases at J, leaving 10 bases unmatched. Germline V CDR1 and CDR2: MNHEY, SVGEGT. CDR3 in amino acids: CASSYSGGGGAGEQFF. CDR3 bases: TGTGCCAGCAGTTACTCGGGCGGGGGGGGCGCCGGAGAGCAGTTCTTC.

The sample holds a few counts of this clone. The J gene is TRBJ1-1, the V gene TRBV5-8; 8 bases are a match to TRBD1. This CDR3 region has 19 residues. Germline V gives CDR1 SGHTS, CDR2 YDEGEE. J was trimmed by 1 base and V by 5 bases; bases with no gene match: 19. The CDR3 DNA follows: TGTGCCAGCAGGAAGACAGGGGCGCTCACCTCTATGGAGAACACTGAAGCTTTCTTT. Translating gives CASRKTGALTSMENTEAFF.

The chain combines TRBV9 with TRBJ1-1, with unresolved D. Germline CDR1 SGDLS, CDR2 YYNGEE. V lost 5 bases and J 1 base, leaving 9 bases between the germline ends. The CDR3 totals 13 residues. The CDR3 is CASSGLRNTEAFF. The CDR3 DNA follows: TGTGCCAGCAGTGGGTTAAGGAACACTGAAGCTTTCTTT.

This chain joins TRBV6-5 and TRBJ1-2; 8 bases match TRBD1. The germline V gene encodes CDR1 MNHEY and CDR2 SVGAGI. The CDR3 covers 14 residues. V was pared by 5 bases and J by 5 bases, with 7 bases of the junction left unmatched. CDR3 loop: CASSPGQAYYGYTF. In DNA form, the CDR3 reads TGTGCCAGCAGTCCGGGACAGGCTTATTATGGCTACACCTTC.

The rearrangement uses TRBV6-5 and TRBJ1-6; 9 nucleotides line up with TRBD1. V gave up 2 bases and J gave up 10 bases; unmatched junction bases: 9. The CDR3 runs to 16 residues. Germline loops: CDR1 MNHEY, CDR2 SVGAGI. This chain's CDR3 is CASSYGYGTGMSPLHF. The CDR3 DNA reads TGTGCCAGCAGTTACGGTTACGGGACAGGGATGTCACCCCTCCACTTT.

V gene TRBV10-3 combines with J gene TRBJ1-2, with 10 bases aligning to TRBD1. CDR1 is ENHRY, CDR2 SYGVKD, per germline. The V gene end was trimmed by 0 bases and the J gene end by 5 bases; junction bases not matched to a gene: 6. The CDR3 has 16 residues. As DNA, the CDR3 is TGTGCCATCAGTGAGTCGAAGACAGGGGGCGGGTATGGCTACACCTTC. It encodes CAISESKTGGGYGYTF.

This chain links TRBV6-5 with TRBJ1-6, with 7 bases identical to TRBD1. The CDR3 is made up of 14 amino acids. J lost 6 bases, V lost 6 bases, and 5 bases had no gene match. Germline V lookup: CDR1 MNHEY, CDR2 SVGAGI. Here the CDR3 DNA reads TGTGCCAGCAGCTCGACAGGGACTAATTCACCCCTCCACTTT. Encoded protein: CASSSTGTNSPLHF.

The chain has TRBV18 and TRBJ2-5; TRBD1 matches at 9 bases. This CDR3 comprises 14 residues. V lost 3 bases to trimming and J lost 5 bases; unmatched junction nucleotides: 4. Germline CDR1 is KGHSH and CDR2 is LQKENI. The CDR3 loop reads CASSPGQGGETQYF. The CDR3 nucleotides read TGTGCCAGCTCACCGGGACAGGGAGGGGAGACCCAGTACTTC.